Presented here are 24 T cell receptor beta chains from one specimen sequenced in a study of CD8 T cells in ankylosing spondylitis. TCRdb passed the 5' RACE reads through MiXCR, listing each CDR3 protein once. This repertoire shows some 140,000 distinct CDR3 sequences, around 6.6% found once; its top ten account for around 11%. The sample taken for sequencing was blood, either unsorted or a sorted T cell fraction (not recorded which). The receptors originated from a female donor with ankylosing spondylitis or in good health (not recorded which).

There are many counts of this clonotype. The chain links TRBV6-1 to TRBJ1-4; 7 nucleotides line up with TRBD1. The CDR3 has 16 residues. Germline-derived CDR1 and CDR2 are MNHNS and SASEGT. The J segment lost 0 bases and the V segment lost 7 bases, leaving 8 bases of the junction unmatched. The CDR3 region is CASTSGGAATNEKLFF. CDR3 in DNA: TGTGCCAGCACGTCAGGGGGTGCAGCAACTAATGAAAAACTGTTTTTT.

This clonotype was observed at least ten times. This sequence joins TRBV6-5 and TRBJ1-4, with a possible D match to TRBD1 (6 bases). The CDR3 contains 15 residues. V lost 0 bases to trimming and J lost 8 bases, with 13 bases between them. Germline CDR1 MNHEY, CDR2 SVGAGI. This CDR3 reads CASSYSGTSEEKLFF. The CDR3 DNA reads as TGTGCCAGCAGTTACTCCGGGACATCGGAAGAAAAACTGTTTTTT.

This clonotype was found many times. The rearrangement uses TRBV15 and TRBJ2-5; no firm D call. The V gene lost 0 bases and the J gene lost 0 bases, with 8 bases spanning the gap. Germline-derived CDR1 and CDR2 are LNHNV and YYDKDF (reference sequence). The CDR3 is 15 residues long. CDR3 DNA: TGTGCCACCAGCAGAGATGGGAAAAACCAAGAGACCCAGTACTTC. It yields the protein CATSRDGKNQETQYF. The variable domain in full, completed from reference TRBV15 and TRBJ2-5, reads DAMVIQNPRYQVTQFGKPVTLSCSQTLNHNVMYWYQQKSSQAPKLLFHYYDKDFNNEADTPDNFQSRRPNTSFCFLDIRSPGLGDTAMYLCATSRDGKNQETQYFGPGTRLLVL.

Judged by abundance, this clonotype is medium-sized. The genes are TRBV2 and TRBJ2-7, with 9 bases lining up with TRBD1. The CDR3 spans 15 residues. V was pared by 4 bases and J by 3 bases, with 7 bases of the junction left unmatched. Germline values: CDR1 SNHLY, CDR2 FYNNEI. The CDR3 DNA reads as TGTGCCAGCAGTGTACTTGGGACAGGGAACTACGAGCAGTACTTC. Encoded protein: CASSVLGTGNYEQYF.

At least ten counts were recorded for this clonotype. The chain is built from TRBV29-1 and TRBJ2-5; 7 nucleotides match TRBD1. Germline V gene data show CDR1 as SQVTM and CDR2 as ANQGSEA. J lost 2 bases, V lost 3 bases, and 3 bases had no gene match. The CDR3 is made up of 13 amino acids. DNA for the CDR3: TGCAGCGTTGACTGGGACAGACAAGAGACCCAGTACTTC. Translation gives CSVDWDRQETQYF.

This clonotype has a count of ten or more. V and J are TRBV12-3 or TRBV12-4 and TRBJ1-1; D is ambiguous. Between the trimmed V and J ends, which lost 3 bases and 4 bases, there was a span of 9 bases. The CDR3 has 13 amino acids. The CDR3 here is CASSFRAGTEAFF. CDR3 DNA sequence: TGTGCCAGCAGTTTTCGGGCGGGCACTGAAGCTTTCTTT.

This clonotype showed up many times. This chain joins TRBV20-1 and TRBJ2-3; 8 bases line up with TRBD2. Per the germline V gene, CDR1 is DFQATT and CDR2 is SNEGSKA (reference sequence). The CDR3 has 16 amino acids. The trim removed 4 bases at V and 0 bases at J, leaving 9 bases unmatched. CDR3 sequence (DNA): TGCAGTGCTACAACGAGACTAGCGTCTAGCACAGATACGCAGTATTTT. This sequence encodes CSATTRLASSTDTQYF.

The chain couples TRBV20-1 to TRBJ2-1; 12 nucleotides match TRBD2. The germline CDR1 and CDR2 sequences are DFQATT and SNEGSKA (reference sequence). This CDR3 is 14 amino acids long. The J segment lost 12 bases and the V segment lost 3 bases, leaving 9 bases of the junction unmatched. CDR3 sequence reads: CSASPSGGAHRQFF. In DNA, the CDR3 is TGCAGTGCTAGCCCTAGCGGGGGGGCCCACCGGCAGTTCTTC.

In its sample, this clonotype was seen many times. The rearrangement links TRBV27 to TRBJ1-1; 7 bases map to TRBD1. The length of the CDR3 is 14 residues. Per germline, CDR1 MNHEY and CDR2 SMNVEV (reference sequence). Germline trimming cut 5 bases from V and 3 bases from J; bases unmatched to any gene: 6. The CDR3 coding sequence is TGTGCCAGCAGTCCAGGACAGGCGTACACTGAAGCTTTCTTT. Translating it yields CASSPGQAYTEAFF.

This clonotype was counted ten times or more. The chain employs TRBV19 and TRBJ2-1, with 8 bases fitting TRBD2. The ends lost 4 bases at V and 10 bases at J; junction bases unmatched: 6. Germline CDR1 is LNHDA and CDR2 is SQIVND (reference sequence). The CDR3 covers 13 residues. The chain's CDR3 is CASSTRGGGEQFF. As DNA, the CDR3 is TGTGCCAGTAGTACTCGGGGGGGCGGCGAGCAGTTCTTC.

The chain joins TRBV2 to TRBJ2-1, with TRBD2 matching 11 bases. The CDR3 contains 18 residues. The V gene end was trimmed by 10 bases and the J gene end by 4 bases; junction bases not matched to a gene: 18. Germline V gene sequence: CDR1 SNHLY, CDR2 FYNNEI. CDR3 region: CAIRSEGPLAGGYNEQFF. The CDR3 DNA is TGTGCCATCAGGTCCGAGGGGCCTCTAGCGGGGGGTTACAATGAGCAGTTCTTC.

The sample holds many counts of this clonotype. The gene calls are TRBV6-1 and TRBJ1-5, with D unclear. V lost 7 bases, J lost 0 bases, and 10 bases lay in between. CDR1 and CDR2 (germline): MNHNS, SASEGT. This CDR3 is built from 14 residues. The CDR3 is CASTLEVSNQPQHF. The DNA of the CDR3 is TGTGCCAGCACCTTGGAGGTTAGCAATCAGCCCCAGCATTTT.

At least ten counts were recorded for this clonotype. The V call is TRBV5-5, the J call TRBJ2-5; D tentatively fits TRBD1 or TRBD2 (5 bases each). The V gene's germline CDR1 is SGHKS and CDR2 YYEKEE (reference sequence). The CDR3 spans 17 residues. Trimming stripped 0 bases from V and 2 bases from J, with 17 bases between. Here the CDR3 DNA reads TGTGCCAGCAGCTTGGATCCCCAGGGACGGAGTCAAGAGACCCAGTACTTC. Protein: CASSLDPQGRSQETQYF.

This clonotype was counted ten times or more. The chain recombines TRBV12-3 or TRBV12-4 with TRBJ2-6; maybe TRBD2 (6 bases). V dropped 10 bases and J dropped 1 base, with 11 bases sitting between them. The CDR3 totals 14 residues. In DNA form, the CDR3 reads TGTGCCACTTTGGGGGGATCTGGGGCCAACGTCCTGACTTTC. Amino acid sequence: CATLGGSGANVLTF.

This clonotype has at least ten counts. This rearrangement joins TRBV24-1 to TRBJ1-1; 9 bases map to TRBD1. CDR3 length: 16 residues. Trimming cost V 4 bases and J 0 bases; bases outside gene matches: 5. Germline CDR1 reads KGHDR; CDR2 reads SFDVKD. CDR3 in amino acids: CATSDSRTGVNTEAFF. As DNA, the CDR3 is TGTGCCACCAGTGACTCTCGGACAGGGGTGAACACTGAAGCTTTCTTT.

This clonotype was seen ten or more times. V usage is TRBV19 and J usage is TRBJ1-2; D remains unclear. The CDR3 is 11 amino acids. Deletions cut 3 bases from V and 8 bases from J, with 7 bases between. Germline V gives CDR1 LNHDA, CDR2 SQIVND (reference sequence). As DNA, the CDR3 is TGTGCCAGTAGTATTGGGCTCGGCTACACCTTC. As protein: CASSIGLGYTF.

This clonotype appeared many times. V and J are TRBV7-2 and TRBJ2-7; D is possibly TRBD2 (5 bases). V lost 0 bases and J lost 4, with 7 bases in between. The CDR3 extends over 13 amino acids. Germline CDR1 reads SGHTA; CDR2 reads FQGNSA. The CDR3 sequence is CASSLASDYEQYF. In DNA, the CDR3 is TGTGCCAGCAGCTTAGCTAGCGATTACGAGCAGTACTTC.

There are a few counts of this clonotype. The J gene is TRBJ2-5, the V gene TRBV12-3 or TRBV12-4; 7 positions match TRBD1. The CDR3 covers 17 residues. V lost 6 bases to trimming and J lost 3 bases; unmatched junction nucleotides: 16. Written as DNA, the CDR3 is TGTGCCAGCAGCCCGGGAACGCCGGGACAGACTAAAGAGACCCAGTACTTC. Protein sequence: CASSPGTPGQTKETQYF.

This clonotype was counted only a few times. The rearrangement uses TRBV4-2 and TRBJ2-7, with 7 bases matching TRBD1. V shed 3 bases and J 5 bases; nucleotides not matched to a gene: 13. Germline V CDR1 and CDR2: LGHNA, YNFKEQ. This CDR3 is built from 16 residues. The CDR3 loop reads CASSQIRQGILDEQYF. CDR3 DNA: TGTGCCAGCAGCCAGATCAGACAGGGCATTCTGGACGAGCAGTACTTC.

Points on this clonotype: A much more abundant neighbour one base away suggests this may be a read error. The J gene is TRBJ1-5, the V gene TRBV20-1, with 8 bases fitting TRBD1. CDR1 is DFQATT and CDR2 is SNEGSKA in the germline V gene (reference sequence). The CDR3 loop spans 14 amino acids. V shed 7 bases, J shed 2 bases, and the junction held 7 bases outside the gene matches. CDR3 sequence (DNA): TGCAGTGTAAGGCAGACAGGGGGCAATCAGCCCCAGCATTTT. This gives the protein CSVRQTGGNQPQHF.

Details on this clonotype: One base away lies a much larger clone, so this may be a sequencing read error. This chain joins TRBV5-1 and TRBJ2-4; no definite D call. The CDR3 contains 16 residues. Germline CDR1 SGHRS, CDR2 YFSETQ. CDR3 in DNA: TGCGCCAGCAGCTTGGGGACCTCCAGCGCCAAAAACAGTCAGTACTTC. This codes for CASSLGTSSAKNSQYF. The whole variable domain, filled in from reference TRBV5-1 and TRBJ2-4, reads KAGVTQTPRYLIKTRGQQVTLSCSPISGHRSVSWYQQTPGQGLQFLFEYFSETQRNKGNFPGRFSGRQFSNSRSEMNVSTLELGDSALYLCASSLGTSSAKNSQYFGAGTRLSVL.

In this sample, this clonotype turned up many times. An end of the junction does not agree with germline; a read error may underlie this. This chain joins TRBV7-7 and TRBJ2-3; D is possibly TRBD2 (5 bases). The CDR3 totals 14 residues. Per the germline V gene, CDR1 is SSHAT and CDR2 is FNYEAQ (reference sequence). This chain's CDR3 is CASSLDGLTDTQYF. The CDR3 DNA is TGTGCTAGCAGCTTAGACGGACTCACAGATACGCAGTATTTT.

This clonotype has a count of ten or more. The rearrangement uses TRBV18 and TRBJ1-2; D possibly corresponds to TRBD1 (6 bases). The CDR3 is 14 residues long. Germline V gene lookup returns CDR1 KGHSH and CDR2 LQKENI. Trimming shortened V by 6 bases and J by 7 bases, and 18 bases separated the two germline ends. The CDR3 nucleotides read TGTGCCAGCTCTGGCCGGACAGCTACGGGTGGCTACACCTTC. Its protein is CASSGRTATGGYTF.

This clonotype was counted ten times or more. This sequence joins TRBV24-1 and TRBJ1-1, with TRBD1 as a possible D gene (6 bases). CDR1 is KGHDR and CDR2 is SFDVKD in the germline V gene. There are 14 residues in the CDR3. Between the trimmed V and J ends, which lost 4 bases and 4 bases, there was a span of 12 bases. The CDR3, as DNA: TGTGCCACCAGTGACGGGGGCTGGGGCACTGAAGCTTTCTTT. Protein sequence: CATSDGGWGTEAFF.